A single sample gave rise to the 9 T cell receptor beta chains below, sequenced in a study of shared clonotypes between healthy human individuals. The data were produced by immunoSEQ multiplex PCR, yet TCRdb's version contains in-frame clones alone and is incomplete. The table has approximately 2,300,000 clones, less than 95% seen once. The sample was naive CD4+ T cells from PBMCs. Subset reported: CD45RA+ positively selected. All receptors come from a man aged 18-30 years in good health. Some clones in this sample may be carry-over from other donors' samples.

V and J are TRBV5-1 and TRBJ2-4; D might be TRBD1 (6 bases). Germline CDR1 reads SGHRS; CDR2 reads YFSETQ. This CDR3 is built from 17 residues. V lost 0 bases and J 8 bases, leaving 21 bases between the germline ends. The DNA of the CDR3 is TGCGCCAGCAGCTTGGCGGTGGTGGGGGCGTTTGGTCACATTCAGTACTTC. As protein: CASSLAVVGAFGHIQYF.

The chain joins TRBV28 to TRBJ2-7, with D tentatively TRBD2 (6 bases). Trimming pared 7 bases from V and 0 bases from J, leaving 13 bases between. Germline loops: CDR1 MDHEN, CDR2 SYDVKM. The CDR3 totals 14 residues. The CDR3 here is CASTKRGSSYEQYF. CDR3 DNA: TGTGCCAGCACAAAACGGGGGAGCTCCTACGAGCAGTACTTC.

This clone occurred a few times. The chain has TRBV2 and TRBJ1-1; no clear D gene. V lost 3 bases to trimming and J lost 2 bases, with 10 bases between them. Germline loops: CDR1 SNHLY, CDR2 FYNNEI. CDR3 length equals 14 residues. The CDR3 coding sequence is TGTGCCAGCAGTGACAGGATTCGAAACACTGAAGCTTTCTTT. Amino acids: CASSDRIRNTEAFF.

This chain links TRBV7-2 with TRBJ1-1, with no clear D. This CDR3 is built from 14 residues. With 1 base removed from V and 2 bases from J, the gap between germline ends came to 8 bases. The germline gives CDR1 SGHTA, CDR2 FQGNSA. CDR3 nucleotide sequence: TGTGCCAGCAGCTTAGACAGCACAAACACTGAAGCTTTCTTT. Amino acid sequence: CASSLDSTNTEAFF.

The V gene is TRBV5-1, the J gene TRBJ2-1; 8 nucleotides align to TRBD2. Trimming at V came to 1 base and at J to 4 bases, leaving 4 bases not matched to a gene. In germline, CDR1 is SGHRS, CDR2 YFSETQ. The CDR3 spans 15 residues. In DNA, the CDR3 is TGCGCCAGCAGCTTGTCGACTAGCGCATACAATGAGCAGTTCTTC. This sequence encodes CASSLSTSAYNEQFF.

The chain carries TRBV6-6 and TRBJ2-1, with 11 bases aligning to TRBD2. CDR3 length equals 15 residues. In germline, CDR1 is MNHNY, CDR2 SVGAGI (reference sequence). V shed 5 bases, J shed 6 bases, and the junction held 6 bases outside the gene matches. CDR3 in DNA: TGTGCCAGCAGTGCCTCTAGCGGGAGGTCCAATGAGCAGTTCTTC. It is translated as CASSASSGRSNEQFF.

This clone was seen just once. This chain joins TRBV30 and TRBJ2-1; unclear D gene. CDR1 and CDR2 (germline): GTSNPN, SVGIG (reference sequence). Between the trimmed V and J ends, which lost 1 base and 8 bases, there was a span of 3 bases. There are 10 residues in the CDR3. In nucleotides, the CDR3 is TGTGCCTGGAGTGGGCATGAGCAGTTCTTC. This sequence encodes CAWSGHEQFF.

This rearrangement joins TRBV18 to TRBJ2-5, with 14 nucleotides matching TRBD2. There are 17 residues in the CDR3. CDR1 is KGHSH, CDR2 LQKENI, per germline. The V gene end was trimmed by 3 bases and the J gene end by 4 bases; junction bases not matched to a gene: 7. The CDR3 protein is CASSPPGTSGSGETQYF. The CDR3 DNA follows: TGTGCCAGCTCACCGCCTGGGACTAGCGGGAGTGGAGAGACCCAGTACTTC.

The chain employs TRBV27 and TRBJ2-1, with 8 bases that match TRBD1. Germline CDR1 and CDR2: MNHEY and SMNVEV (reference sequence). J was trimmed by 5 bases and V by 4 bases; bases with no gene match: 4. This CDR3 is 14 amino acids long. CDR3 nucleotides: TGTGCCAGCAGTTCCCCGGACAGGGACAATGAGCAGTTCTTC. It specifies CASSSPDRDNEQFF.